This T cell receptor beta chain was captured by sequencing in a study of blood T cell repertoires in COVID-19. The length of the CDR3 is 14 residues. Germline lookup yields CDR1 SGDLS and CDR2 YYNGEE. The V end lost 0 bases, the J end lost 4 bases, and 8 bases lay between the germline ends. The data were produced by immunoSEQ multiplex PCR, yet TCRdb's version contains in-frame clones alone and is incomplete. Here the sample spans 200,000 to 250,000 clones, around 91% being singletons. Input material: PBMCs or T cells enriched from blood (not recorded which). V usage is TRBV9 and J usage is TRBJ1-5, with D maybe TRBD1 (5 bases). The clonotype comes from a woman aged 18-29 years in a cohort exposed to, infected with or recovered from COVID-19 (not recorded which). The CDR3 reads CASSVGQGNQPQHF. CDR3 in DNA: TGTGCCAGCAGCGTAGGCCAGGGAAATCAGCCCCAGCATTTT.